Listed below are T cell receptor beta chains from one sample, sequenced in a study of post-analysis software for immune sequencing data. TCRdb re-derived calls from the PCR reads in MiXCR, one entry per CDR3 protein. The sample records hundreds of thousands of distinct CDR3 sequences, around 53% being singletons. Input material: blood. Receptors originate from a girl aged 10 to 17 with multiple sclerosis. Each CDR3 is given with its conserved first and last residue. The order of the fields is clone size, D gene, J gene, V gene, CDR3 DNA, CDR3 protein. The D gene is left open where the match is weak. Size tells how often a clone was seen (once, few, many) or the class of an expanded clone, and some rows leave it out.

>.|.|TRBJ2-1|TRBV11-2
.
CASILGGGSYNEQYF
>.|.|TRBJ2-1|TRBV7-2
TGTGCCAGCAGCTTAACCTACTACAATGAGCAGTTCTTC
CASSLTYYNEQFF
>few|.|TRBJ2-1|TRBV30
TGTGCCTGGAATCAGGACAATGAGCAGTTCTTC
CAWNQDNEQFF
>.|.|TRBJ2-7|TRBV29-1
TGCAGCGTTGAAGCTGGGGAGAGGGGGGGTTACGAGCAGTACTTC
CSVEAGERGGYEQYF
>.|.|TRBJ2-1|TRBV10-2
TGCGCCAGCAGTGATCGACTAGTGGCCAATGAGCAGTTCTTC
CASSDRLVANEQFF
>.|.|TRBJ2-1|TRBV12-3/TRBV12-4
TGTGCCAGCACCTTGGGGGATGGGCAGTTCTTC
CASTLGDGQFF
>.|.|TRBJ2-7|TRBV20-1
TGCAGCGCGGCCGAGTTCTCGAGCTCCTACGAGCAGTACTTC
CSAAEFSSSYEQYF
>few|.|TRBJ2-1|TRBV7-3
TGTGCCAGCAGCTTAATCCCCGGACAGACCTACAATGAGCAGTTCTTC
CASSLIPGQTYNEQFF
>.|.|TRBJ2-3|TRBV7-2
TGTGCCAGCAGCTTCCCGGCCCCCGGCCCAATGAAAACGGCGGATACGCAGTATTTT
CASSFPAPGPMKTADTQYF
>few|.|TRBJ2-5|TRBV5-1
TGCGCCAGACCCTGCCCGGGAGACTACTACGAGCAGTATTTC
CARPCPGDYYEQYF
>few|TRBD1|TRBJ2-5|TRBV6-5
TGTGCCAGCAGTCGCCCGACAGGGGGAGGCGAGACCCAGTACTTC
CASSRPTGGGETQYF
>.|.|TRBJ2-7|TRBV29-1
TGCAGCGTTGTTGCGGGGGCCGAGTGGTCCTACGAGCAGTACTTC
CSVVAGAEWSYEQYF
>.|.|TRBJ2-7|TRBV13
TGTGCCAGCAGCTCCGGGACCAAACAAGACTACGAGCAGTACTTC
CASSSGTKQDYEQYF
>.|TRBD2|TRBJ2-7|TRBV7-8
TGTGCCAGCAGCGTTATTGGACTAGCGGGAAGTTCCGAGCAGTACTTC
CASSVIGLAGSSEQYF
>few|TRBD1|TRBJ2-7|TRBV10-3
TGTGCCGCCAGGGACAGGGCCCTTACCTACGAGCAGTACTTC
CAARDRALTYEQYF
>.|.|TRBJ2-3|TRBV7-2
TGTGCCAGTCGACTCTCTAGCACAGATACGCAGTATTTT
CASRLSSTDTQYF
>.|.|TRBJ1-2|TRBV4-1
TGCGCCAGCAGCCAAGCTGGGGAAGGAGGGAGCGTCTATGGCTACACCTTC
CASSQAGEGGSVYGYTF
>.|TRBD1|TRBJ2-6|TRBV7-2
TGTGCCAGCAGCTACTGGGACAGGGGTCTATCTACTGGGGCCAACGTCCTGACTTTC
CASSYWDRGLSTGANVLTF
>few|.|TRBJ2-7|TRBV20-1
TGCAGTGCTACCTCGACAGTCTACGAGCAGTACTTC
CSATSTVYEQYF
>once|TRBD1|TRBJ1-2|TRBV6-1
TGTGCCAGCAGTAAGACAGGGAGTAACTATGGCTACACCTTC
CASSKTGSNYGYTF
>.|.|TRBJ1-2|TRBV29-1
TGCAGCGTTGAAGCCCTGCCTGTCGATGGCTACACCTTC
CSVEALPVDGYTF
>.|TRBD2|TRBJ2-1|TRBV20-1
TGCAGTGCCCCCGGGACTACCAACAATGAGCAGTTCTTC
CSAPGTTNNEQFF
>.|.|TRBJ2-1|TRBV29-1
TGCAGCGTTGAAGTGCGGGGTTACAATGAGCAGTTCTTC
CSVEVRGYNEQFF
>.|.|TRBJ2-7|TRBV7-3
TGTGCCAGCAGCTTAAGGGAGAACTACGAGCAGTACTTC
CASSLRENYEQYF
>few|TRBD1|TRBJ2-5|TRBV7-6
TGTGCCAGCAGCCAACCACGGGGACAGGGGTTACAAAGAGAGACCCAGTACTTC
CASSQPRGQGLQRETQYF
>.|.|TRBJ1-2|TRBV29-1
TGCAGCGTTCCCTCCCAGGGGTTTAACTATGGCTACACCTTC
CSVPSQGFNYGYTF
>.|.|TRBJ2-6|TRBV5-1
TGCGCCAGCAGCTCCGGGACTCTTCAGCTTGAGTCTGGGGCCAACGTCCTGACTTTC
CASSSGTLQLESGANVLTF
>.|.|TRBJ2-7|TRBV28
TGTGCCAGCAGTCTACAGGGTAGGGTGGTACAGGCCGAGCAGTACTTC
CASSLQGRVVQAEQYF
>once|.|TRBJ2-1|TRBV5-1
TGCGCCAGCAGGGATACAGGGTCTCTCTCCTACAATGAGCAGTTCTTC
CASRDTGSLSYNEQFF
>.|.|TRBJ1-2|TRBV12-3/TRBV12-4
TGTGCCAGCAGTCAGCGGGGGATTGATTATGGCTACACCTTC
CASSQRGIDYGYTF
>few|.|TRBJ1-2|TRBV27
TGTGCCAGCAGTTTGGATCCCGCGGGTGTCTATGGCTACACCTTC
CASSLDPAGVYGYTF